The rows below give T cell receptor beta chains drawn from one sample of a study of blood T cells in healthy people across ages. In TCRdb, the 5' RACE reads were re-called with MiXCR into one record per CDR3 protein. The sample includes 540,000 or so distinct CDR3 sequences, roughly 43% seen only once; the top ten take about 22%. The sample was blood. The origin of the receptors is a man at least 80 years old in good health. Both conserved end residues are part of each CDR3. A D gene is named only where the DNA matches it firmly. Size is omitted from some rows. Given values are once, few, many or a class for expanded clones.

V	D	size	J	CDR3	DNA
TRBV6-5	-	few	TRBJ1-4	CASSYSKSKGVGKLFF	TGTGCCAGCAGTTACTCGAAATCGAAGGGGGTCGGAAAACTGTTTTTT
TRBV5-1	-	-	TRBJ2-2	CASSPRESGELFF	TGCGCCAGCAGCCCACGCGAGTCCGGGGAGCTGTTTTTT
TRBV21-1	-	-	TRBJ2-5	CASSNGEGCVGPGLETQYF	TGTGCCAGCAGCAATGGGGAAGGTTGTGTCGGGCCCGGACTAGAGACCCAGTACTTC
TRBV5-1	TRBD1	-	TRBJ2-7	CASSPQPGQALYEQYF	TGCGCCAGCAGCCCCCAGCCGGGACAGGCCCTTTACGAGCAGTACTTC
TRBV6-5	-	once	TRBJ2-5	CASSYTRGRQYF	TGTGCCAGCAGTTACACCCGGGGAAGGCAGTACTTC
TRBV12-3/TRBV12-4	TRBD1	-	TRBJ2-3	CASGVRGQDTQYF	TGTGCCAGCGGGGTCAGGGGGCAAGATACGCAGTATTTT
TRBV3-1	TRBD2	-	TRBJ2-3	CASSQEGPRAGGRDTQYF	TGTGCCAGCAGCCAAGAGGGTCCAAGAGCGGGAGGGCGAGATACGCAGTATTTT
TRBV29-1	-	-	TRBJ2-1	CSVEGLRTEQFF	TGCAGCGTTGAGGGGTTAAGGACGGAGCAGTTCTTC
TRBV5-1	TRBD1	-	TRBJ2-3	CASSQGDGTDTQYF	TGCGCCAGCAGCCAGGGGGACGGCACAGATACGCAGTATTTT
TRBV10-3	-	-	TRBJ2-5	CAISEGAVQETQYF	TGTGCCATCAGTGAGGGGGCAGTTCAAGAGACCCAGTACTTC
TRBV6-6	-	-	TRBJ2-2	CASSFPRGELFF	TGTGCCAGCAGTTTCCCCCGTGGGGAGCTGTTTTTT
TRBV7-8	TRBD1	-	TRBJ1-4	CASSPGGVGEKLFF	TGTGCCAGCAGCCCAGGGGGCGTTGGTGAAAAACTGTTTTTT
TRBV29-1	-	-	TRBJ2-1	CSVGGGKGTYNEQFF	TGCAGCGTTGGTGGTGGGAAGGGGACCTACAATGAGCAGTTCTTC
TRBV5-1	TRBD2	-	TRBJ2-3	CASSFTGGPEDTQYF	TGCGCCAGCAGCTTCACGGGGGGGCCAGAAGATACGCAGTATTTT
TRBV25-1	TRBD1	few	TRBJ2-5	CASRTGTGVLETQYF	TGTGCCAGCAGAACCGGGACAGGGGTTCTGGAGACCCAGTACTTC
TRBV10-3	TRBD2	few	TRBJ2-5	CAISESGFAGGPSETQYF	TGTGCCATCAGTGAGTCGGGCTTTGCGGGGGGGCCGTCAGAGACCCAGTACTTC
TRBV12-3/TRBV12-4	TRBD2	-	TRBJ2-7	CASSAQRGAPYEQYF	TGTGCCAGCAGTGCCCAGCGGGGGGCCCCCTACGAGCAGTACTTC
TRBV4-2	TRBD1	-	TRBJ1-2	CASSNQEGASGYTF	TGTGCCAGCAGCAACCAAGAGGGGGCAAGTGGCTACACCTTC
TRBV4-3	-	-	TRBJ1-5	CASSHRYSSNQPQHF	TGCGCCAGCAGTCACAGGTATTCGAGCAATCAGCCCCAGCATTTT
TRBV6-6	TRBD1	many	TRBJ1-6	CASTNTGTPGGSPLHF	TGTGCCAGCACCAATACCGGGACTCCAGGGGGGTCACCCCTCCACTTT
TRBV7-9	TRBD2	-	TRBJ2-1	CAIRWGGFGEQFF	TGTGCCATACGCTGGGGGGGTTTCGGTGAGCAGTTCTTC
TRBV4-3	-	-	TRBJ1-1	CASSQELVATEAFF	TGCGCCAGCAGCCAAGAATTAGTGGCCACTGAAGCTTTCTTT
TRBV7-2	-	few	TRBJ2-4	CASSLMIGGLGPGIQYF	TGTGCCAGCAGCTTGATGATTGGGGGGTTAGGACCCGGCATTCAGTACTTC
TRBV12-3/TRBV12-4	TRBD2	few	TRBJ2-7	CASKGLAVHNEQYF	TGTGCCAGCAAAGGGCTAGCGGTACACAATGAGCAGTACTTC
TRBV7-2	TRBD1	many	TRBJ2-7	CASSPRTGTYEQYF	TGTGCCAGCAGCCCAAGGACAGGGACCTACGAGCAGTACTTC
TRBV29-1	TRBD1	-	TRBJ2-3	CSARTGPRTDTQYF	TGCAGCGCTAGGACAGGACCCCGCACAGATACGCAGTATTTT
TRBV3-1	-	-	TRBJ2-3	CASSQRGMGTDTQYF	TGTGCCAGCAGCCAACGGGGGATGGGCACAGATACGCAGTATTTT
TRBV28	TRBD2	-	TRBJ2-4	CASSLSSGGRKNIQYF	TGTGCCAGCAGTTTATCATCGGGGGGTCGTAAAAACATTCAGTACTTC
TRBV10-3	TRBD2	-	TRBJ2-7	CAISPGLGGEQYF	TGTGCCATCAGTCCGGGACTAGGCGGAGAGCAGTACTTC
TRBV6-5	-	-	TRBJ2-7	CASSYGNSYNEQYF	TGTGCCAGCAGTTACGGGAACTCCTACAATGAGCAGTACTTC
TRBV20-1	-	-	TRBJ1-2	CSASPTGTYGYTF	TGCAGTGCTAGTCCGACTGGCACCTATGGCTACACCTTC
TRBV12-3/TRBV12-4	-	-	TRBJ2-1	CASSFILTNEQFF	TGTGCCAGCAGTTTCATTCTGACCAATGAGCAGTTCTTC
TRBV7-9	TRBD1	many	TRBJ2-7	CASSLEVRTGYYEQYF	TGTGCCAGCAGCTTAGAAGTACGGACAGGTTACTACGAGCAGTACTTC
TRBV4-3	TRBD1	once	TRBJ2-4	CASSQDYRQGGRQYF	TGCGCCAGCAGCCAAGACTATCGACAGGGGGGGAGGCAGTACTTC
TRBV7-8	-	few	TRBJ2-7	CASSFPGIEQYF	TGTGCCAGCAGCTTCCCAGGGATCGAGCAGTACTTC
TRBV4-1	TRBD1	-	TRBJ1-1	CASTPDRAGEAFF	TGCGCCAGCACCCCTGACAGGGCGGGAGAAGCTTTCTTT
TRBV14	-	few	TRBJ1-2	CASSQDLGVHGYTF	TGTGCCAGCAGCCAAGATCTCGGGGTGCATGGCTACACCTTC
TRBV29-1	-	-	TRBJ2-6	CSAEVGLLSGANVLTF	TGCAGCGCAGAAGTTGGACTCCTGTCTGGGGCCAACGTCCTGACTTTC
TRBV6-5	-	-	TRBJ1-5	CASRQGRNQPQHF	TGTGCCAGCAGGCAGGGAAGGAATCAGCCCCAGCATTTT
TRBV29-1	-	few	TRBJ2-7	CSVVDRTYHEQYF	TGCAGCGTTGTTGACAGGACTTACCACGAGCAGTACTTC
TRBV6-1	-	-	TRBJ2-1	CASSESVSGGSYNEQFF	TGTGCCAGCAGTGAATCTGTTAGCGGAGGGTCCTACAATGAGCAGTTCTTC
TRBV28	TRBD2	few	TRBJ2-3	CASRALAGPGTDTQYF	TGTGCCAGCCGAGCCCTAGCGGGACCTGGCACAGATACGCAGTATTTT
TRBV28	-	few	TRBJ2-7	CASSLWPEGPSSYEQYF	TGTGCCAGCAGTTTATGGCCGGAGGGGCCATCCTCCTACGAGCAGTACTTC
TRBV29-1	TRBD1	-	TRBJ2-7	CSAMDRGYLGEQYF	TGCAGCGCCATGGACAGGGGATACCTGGGCGAGCAGTACTTC
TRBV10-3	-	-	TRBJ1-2	CAISESKAGVDYGYTF	TGTGCCATCAGTGAGTCGAAAGCCGGGGTAGACTATGGCTACACCTTC
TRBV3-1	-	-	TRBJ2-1	CASSQGSGAYNEQFF	TGTGCCAGCAGCCAAGGTTCCGGGGCCTACAATGAGCAGTTCTTC
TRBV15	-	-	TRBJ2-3	CATSRDPGTLTGDTQYF	TGTGCCACCAGCAGAGATCCCGGGACTCTCACGGGGGATACGCAGTATTTT
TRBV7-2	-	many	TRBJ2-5	CASSLDRNKETQYF	TGTGCCAGCAGCTTAGATAGGAATAAAGAGACCCAGTACTTC
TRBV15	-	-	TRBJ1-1	CATSRVMNTEAFF	TGTGCCACCAGCAGAGTGATGAACACTGAAGCTTTCTTT
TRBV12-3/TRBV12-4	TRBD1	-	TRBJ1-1	CASSFGQGAVNTEAFF	TGTGCCAGCAGTTTTGGACAGGGGGCGGTGAACACTGAAGCTTTCTTT
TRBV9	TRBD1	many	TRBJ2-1	CASSFGTGGIDNEQFF	TGTGCCAGCAGCTTTGGAACAGGGGGGATAGACAATGAGCAGTTCTTC
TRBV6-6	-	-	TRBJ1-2	CASSYSELNYGYTF	TGTGCCAGCAGTTACTCTGAGCTTAACTATGGCTACACCTTC
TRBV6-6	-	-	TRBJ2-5	CASRREGTPQETQYF	TGTGCCAGCAGGAGAGAGGGGACACCCCAAGAGACCCAGTACTTC